Presented here are 6 T cell receptor beta chains from one specimen sequenced in a study of blood T cell repertoires in COVID-19. Sequencing was performed with immunoSEQ multiplex PCR; in TCRdb, only in-frame clones are kept and a portion is missing. Here the sample spans about 140,000 clones, around four fifths being singletons. Sequencing was done on a sample of peripheral blood. Receptor source: an elderly woman with acute or convalescent COVID-19.

This clone was seen a few times. The rearrangement uses TRBV7-9 and TRBJ2-7, with 8 bases matching TRBD2. The CDR3 sequence is 18 residues long. Germline V CDR1 and CDR2: SEHNR, FQNEAQ (reference sequence). V shed 3 bases and J 3 bases; nucleotides not matched to a gene: 16. In DNA, the CDR3 is TGTGCCAGCAGCTTTGGGTCTAGCGGGTCCCCCAAGGACTACGAGCAGTACTTC. This gives the protein CASSFGSSGSPKDYEQYF.

This clone was recorded a few times. The chain carries TRBV7-6 and TRBJ2-5; D is possibly TRBD1 (6 bases). V was clipped by 6 bases and J by 5 bases, with 16 bases between them. The germline CDR1 and CDR2 sequences are SGHVS and FNYEAQ. This CDR3 spans 14 amino acids. The CDR3 DNA is TGTGCCAGCAGTCGCCTACAGGGTGGGGAGACCCAGTACTTC. Encoded protein: CASSRLQGGETQYF.

The chain joins TRBV2 to TRBJ1-2; TRBD1 agrees at 9 bases. V gave up 6 bases and J gave up 7 bases; unmatched junction bases: 9. CDR1 is SNHLY, CDR2 FYNNEI, per germline. This CDR3 contains 14 residues. The CDR3 nucleotides are TGTGCCAGCAGGGGGACAGGGTTGGTAGGTGGCTACACCTTC. It codes for CASRGTGLVGGYTF. Full variable domain (missing parts from reference TRBV2 and TRBJ1-2): EPEVTQTPSHQVTQMGQEVILRCVPISNHLYFYWYRQILGQKVEFLVSFYNNEISEKSEIFDDQFSVERPDGSNFTLKIRSTKLEDSAMYFCASRGTGLVGGYTFGSGTRLTVV.

A single count supports this clone. V and J are TRBV14 and TRBJ2-7; TRBD2 is a possible D gene (6 bases). Germline loops: CDR1 SGHDN, CDR2 FVKESK. Trimming left V 4 bases short and J 11 bases short, with 18 bases between. The CDR3 has 13 amino acids. The CDR3 DNA reads as TGTGCCAGCAGCCCCTCGGACTATGCGAGGAAGTACTTC. It yields the protein CASSPSDYARKYF. The complete variable domain, with remaining parts taken from reference TRBV14 and TRBJ2-7, reads EAGVTQFPSHSVIEKGQTVTLRCDPISGHDNLYWYRRVMGKEIKFLLHFVKESKQDESGMPNNRFLAERTGGTYSTLKVQPAELEDSGVYFCASSPSDYARKYFGPGTRLTVT.

The J gene is TRBJ2-5, the V gene TRBV13; weak D call: TRBD2 (6 bases). CDR3 length: 17 amino acids. V was shortened by 5 bases and J by 0 bases, with 19 bases between the two germline ends. From germline, CDR1 is PRHDT and CDR2 FYEKMQ (reference sequence). CDR3 nucleotide sequence: TGTGCCAGCAGCCATAGACTAGTAGCAAAAAACCAAGAGACCCAGTACTTC. As protein: CASSHRLVAKNQETQYF.

There are a few counts of this clone. Here the CDR3 DNA reads TGTGCCAGCAGCTTATACGCGGGACTACCTTACAATGAGCAGTTCTTC. It specifies CASSLYAGLPYNEQFF. The V call is TRBV7-3, the J call TRBJ2-1; 7 bases are a match to TRBD2. The trim removed 2 bases at V and 4 bases at J, leaving 8 bases unmatched. This CDR3 region has 16 residues. The germline V gene has CDR1 SGHTA and CDR2 FQGTGA.